The 30 T cell receptor beta chains reported below all come from one sample, sequenced in a study of cytomegalovirus exposure and HLA in healthy donors. Primers included in the PCR were 60 Vbeta and 13 Jbeta primers. The assay was immunoSEQ multiplex PCR, and TCRdb's table has in-frame clones only and misses some. The table has approximately 140,000 clones, around 80% seen once. Sequencing was performed on PBMCs. The receptors come from a man aged 18 to 35 in good health and CMV-seropositive.

This sequence joins TRBV29-1 and TRBJ1-3; the match to TRBD1 covers 7 bases. J lost 8 bases, V lost 5 bases, and 12 bases had no gene match. The CDR3 contains 14 residues. Germline CDR1 reads SQVTM; CDR2 reads ANQGSEA. This CDR3 is CSVRGTVAGDTIYF. The CDR3 coding sequence is TGCAGCGTTCGAGGGACAGTGGCTGGGGACACCATATATTTT.

The chain links TRBV6-6 to TRBJ2-5; D might be TRBD1 (6 bases). Trimming removed 2 bases from V and 2 bases from J, with 12 bases in between. The CDR3 sequence is 15 residues long. Germline-derived CDR1 and CDR2 are MNHNY and SVGAGI (reference sequence). The CDR3 loop is CASSYATGLQETQYF. CDR3 coding DNA: TGTGCCAGCAGTTACGCAACAGGGCTGCAAGAGACCCAGTACTTC.

This clone appeared once. This chain uses TRBV28 with TRBJ1-4; 9 bases map to TRBD1. With V trimmed by 5 bases and J by 10 bases, 5 bases remained unmatched. Germline V gene sequence: CDR1 MDHEN, CDR2 SYDVKM. The CDR3 is made up of 13 amino acids. The CDR3 DNA reads as TGTGCCAGCAGTGCGGGACAGGGTCGAAAACTGTTTTTT. This sequence encodes CASSAGQGRKLFF.

The table lists this clone with a count of one. V usage is TRBV18 and J usage is TRBJ1-4; D unresolved. This CDR3 has 19 amino acids. Trimming took 3 bases from V and 6 from J, leaving 26 bases between them. CDR1 and CDR2 (germline): KGHSH, LQKENI. This chain's CDR3 is CASSPYAPGGPPADEKLFF. CDR3 sequence (DNA): TGTGCCAGCTCACCGTATGCTCCCGGAGGGCCCCCCGCGGATGAAAAACTGTTTTTT.

V gene TRBV12-5 combines with J gene TRBJ2-5; 9 bases map to TRBD1. Germline V gives CDR1 LGHNT, CDR2 FRNRAP. This CDR3 is 17 amino acids long. V trimming: 5 bases; J trimming: 3 bases; junction bases outside the gene matches: 13. CDR3 sequence reads: CASGIGTPGTGKETQYF. The CDR3 DNA reads TGTGCTAGTGGTATTGGGACTCCCGGGACAGGGAAAGAGACCCAGTACTTC.

The chain couples TRBV19 to TRBJ1-1, with D perhaps matching TRBD1 (5 bases). The CDR3 has 14 residues. The V end lost 5 bases, the J end lost 1 base, and 11 bases lay between the germline ends. The germline gives CDR1 LNHDA, CDR2 SQIVND (reference sequence). CDR3 DNA sequence: TGTGCCAGTAGTCCCATGCAGGGGAACACTGAAGCTTTCTTT. Translated, it gives CASSPMQGNTEAFF.

V is TRBV9 and J is TRBJ2-2, with TRBD2 as a possible D gene (5 bases). V was pared by 0 bases and J by 7 bases, with 13 bases between. This CDR3 spans 15 amino acids. Germline lookup yields CDR1 SGDLS and CDR2 YYNGEE. The CDR3 protein is CASSVDPYSGGELFF. The CDR3 nucleotides are TGTGCCAGCAGCGTAGACCCCTACAGCGGCGGGGAGCTGTTTTTT.

This clone has more than one count but fewer than ten. In DNA form, the CDR3 reads TGTGCCAGTAGTCCTCAGGGACTAGCGGGGGTTACAGATACGCAGTATTTT. It yields the protein CASSPQGLAGVTDTQYF. The chain is built from TRBV19 and TRBJ2-3, with 14 bases lining up with TRBD2. The CDR3 loop spans 17 amino acids. Trimming cost V 5 bases and J 3 bases; bases outside gene matches: 7. Germline CDR1 LNHDA, CDR2 SQIVND (reference sequence).

The genes are TRBV4-1 and TRBJ2-1; tentative D call: TRBD1 (5 bases). The CDR3 is 15 residues long. With 1 base removed from V and 0 bases from J, the gap between germline ends came to 7 bases. Germline V gene sequence: CDR1 MGHRA, CDR2 YSYEKL. The CDR3 is CASSQGRASYNEQFF. Written as DNA, the CDR3 is TGCGCCAGCAGCCAAGGCAGGGCCTCCTACAATGAGCAGTTCTTC.

The rearrangement joins TRBV6-6 to TRBJ2-7, with 8 bases lining up with TRBD2. This CDR3 is 13 amino acids long. The germline gives CDR1 MNHNY, CDR2 SVGAGI (reference sequence). V shed 7 bases, J shed 3 bases, and the junction held 5 bases outside the gene matches. The CDR3 spells CASNPTSGYEQYF. The DNA of the CDR3 is TGTGCCAGCAACCCCACTAGCGGCTACGAGCAGTACTTC.

The chain employs TRBV4-1 and TRBJ2-7, with TRBD1 as a possible D gene (6 bases). V lost 1 base to trimming and J lost 0 bases, with 10 bases between them. CDR1 is MGHRA, CDR2 YSYEKL, per germline. The CDR3 spans 15 residues. The CDR3 DNA reads TGCGCCAGCAGCCAAGGGACAGCATTCTCCTACGAGCAGTACTTC. Translating it yields CASSQGTAFSYEQYF.

In regard to this clone: The junction does not match germline at one end; this may be a read error. This chain connects TRBV7-9 to TRBJ1-1; D not certain. CDR1 and CDR2 from the germline V gene are SEHNR and FQNEAQ (reference sequence). This CDR3 is 12 amino acids long. The CDR3 DNA sequence: TGTTCCAGCAGCTTAACCACAGATGAAGCTTTCTTT. Translation gives CSSSLTTDEAFF.

The chain is built from TRBV5-6 and TRBJ1-1; D is unresolved. Germline CDR1 SGHDT, CDR2 YYEEEE. With 1 base removed from V and 1 base from J, the gap between germline ends came to 11 bases. The CDR3 totals 15 residues. CDR3 sequence: CASSLFGNPNTEAFF. In DNA form, the CDR3 reads TGTGCCAGCAGCTTGTTCGGGAACCCGAACACTGAAGCTTTCTTT.

This chain connects TRBV4-1 to TRBJ2-7; a weak D match, TRBD2 (6 bases). The CDR3 loop spans 14 amino acids. The V and J ends lost 3 bases and 4 bases respectively, with 13 bases between them. Germline V CDR1 and CDR2: MGHRA, YSYEKL. CDR3 protein: CASSQPGAGYEQYF. The DNA for the CDR3 is TGCGCCAGCAGCCAGCCCGGGGCGGGATACGAGCAGTACTTC.

This chain connects TRBV28 to TRBJ2-3; D is unclear. This CDR3 contains 17 residues. V shed 2 bases and J shed 0 bases, with 15 bases lying between them. The germline gives CDR1 MDHEN, CDR2 SYDVKM. The CDR3 bases are TGTGCCAGCAGTTTACGCCGGAGTAGCCCTAGCACAGATACGCAGTATTTT. Its protein product is CASSLRRSSPSTDTQYF.

V and J are TRBV5-4 and TRBJ2-7; D remains unclear. This CDR3 is 13 amino acids long. The V end lost 0 bases, the J end lost 7 bases, and 11 bases lay between the germline ends. Germline V gene lookup returns CDR1 SGHNT and CDR2 YYREEE (reference sequence). CDR3 sequence reads: CASSLGDTREQYF. In DNA, the CDR3 is TGTGCCAGCAGCTTGGGAGACACAAGGGAGCAGTACTTC.

The chain joins TRBV18 to TRBJ2-3; perhaps TRBD1 as D (5 bases). Germline-derived CDR1 and CDR2 are KGHSH and LQKENI. This CDR3 is built from 17 residues. The V and J ends lost 6 bases and 0 bases respectively, with 19 bases between them. The CDR3 sequence: CASSFLHQGLSTDTQYF. CDR3 DNA sequence: TGTGCCAGCTCCTTCCTACATCAGGGTCTAAGCACAGATACGCAGTATTTT.

J is TRBJ2-3 and V is TRBV5-5, with 9 nucleotides matching TRBD1. V was clipped by 4 bases and J by 15 bases; unmatched bases: 21. CDR3 length: 16 amino acids. Germline lookup yields CDR1 SGHKS and CDR2 YYEKEE (reference sequence). The CDR3 DNA reads as TGTGCCAGCAGCCTAACAGGGGGCGCGCCGACCATCTTCCGTTATTTT. Translating gives CASSLTGGAPTIFRYF.

The chain carries TRBV6-5 and TRBJ1-2; 9 nucleotides agree with TRBD1. With V trimmed by 4 bases and J by 5 bases, 11 bases remained unmatched. The germline gives CDR1 MNHEY, CDR2 SVGAGI. This CDR3 is built from 16 residues. The DNA for the CDR3 is TGTGCCAGCAGTTGGCTGGGACAGGGAGTTCGGTATGGCTACACCTTC. Encoded protein: CASSWLGQGVRYGYTF.

This chain connects TRBV10-1 to TRBJ1-1; D gene unclear. CDR3 length equals 13 residues. Trimming pared 5 bases from V and 4 bases from J, leaving 11 bases between. Germline lookup yields CDR1 WNHNN and CDR2 SYGVQD (reference sequence). The CDR3 loop is CASSPSGSTEAFF. Here the CDR3 DNA reads TGCGCCAGCAGTCCCTCCGGGAGCACTGAAGCTTTCTTT.

The chain recombines TRBV5-6 with TRBJ2-3; 9 bases align to TRBD2. In germline, CDR1 is SGHDT, CDR2 YYEEEE. J was trimmed by 0 bases and V by 9 bases; bases with no gene match: 20. This CDR3 has 19 amino acids. CDR3 DNA: TGTGCCACCGGGCAGGGGCGGGAGAGCGGGAGGCTGAGCACAGATACGCAGTATTTT. Its protein is CATGQGRESGRLSTDTQYF.

The rearrangement joins TRBV19 to TRBJ2-2; tentative D call: TRBD1 (5 bases). Trimming pared 3 bases from V and 4 bases from J, leaving 18 bases between. CDR1 is LNHDA, CDR2 SQIVND, per germline (reference sequence). The CDR3 spans 17 residues. The CDR3 spells CASSIVGVGTGTGELFF. CDR3 nucleotides: TGTGCCAGTAGTATTGTCGGTGTAGGCACAGGCACCGGGGAGCTGTTTTTT. Full variable domain (missing parts from reference TRBV19 and TRBJ2-2): DGGITQSPKYLFRKEGQNVTLSCEQNLNHDAMYWYRQDPGQGLRLIYYSQIVNDFQKGDIAEGYSVSREKKESFPLTVTSAQKNPTAFYLCASSIVGVGTGTGELFFGEGSRLTVL.

V gene TRBV9 combines with J gene TRBJ1-6, with D hard to call. Trimming left V 8 bases short and J 0 bases short, with 12 bases between. This CDR3 spans 15 amino acids. Germline V gene sequence: CDR1 SGDLS, CDR2 YYNGEE. CDR3 in amino acids: CASYGGSSYNSPLHF. CDR3 sequence (DNA): TGTGCCAGTTATGGAGGGAGCTCCTATAATTCACCCCTCCACTTT.

This clone was detected only a few times. The chain recombines TRBV6-1 with TRBJ2-2, with D maybe TRBD2 (5 bases). The V and J ends lost 4 bases and 5 bases respectively, with 14 bases between them. The CDR3 runs 15 residues. Germline-derived CDR1 and CDR2 are MNHNS and SASEGT. CDR3 sequence: CASSAEGLQTGELFF. The DNA of the CDR3 is TGTGCCAGCAGTGCCGAAGGACTTCAAACCGGGGAGCTGTTTTTT.

The chain combines TRBV10-2 with TRBJ2-7; a weak D match, TRBD1 (7 bases). Trimming took 6 bases from V and 3 from J, leaving 12 bases between them. Germline lookup yields CDR1 WSHSY and CDR2 SAAADI. There are 13 residues in the CDR3. In DNA form, the CDR3 reads TGCGCCAGCAGCAGACAGGGAGGCTACGAGCAGTACTTC. Its protein product is CASSRQGGYEQYF.

The chain joins TRBV9 to TRBJ1-1; TRBD1 aligns across 7 bases. V shed 4 bases and J 0 bases; nucleotides not matched to a gene: 3. The germline V gene has CDR1 SGDLS and CDR2 YYNGEE. This CDR3 has 14 amino acids. The CDR3 region has the DNA TGTGCCAGCAGCCTGGGACAGATGAACACTGAAGCTTTCTTT. This codes for CASSLGQMNTEAFF.

V and J are TRBV30 and TRBJ2-7, with D possibly being TRBD2 (5 bases). CDR1 and CDR2 (germline): GTSNPN, SVGIG (reference sequence). The CDR3 length is 12 residues. Trimming pared 5 bases from V and 7 bases from J, leaving 15 bases between. The CDR3: CAWSSPHPEQYF. The CDR3 DNA follows: TGTGCCTGGTCTAGCCCTCATCCTGAGCAGTACTTC.

The rearrangement uses TRBV2 and TRBJ2-3, with TRBD2 identical over 13 bases. Germline V lookup: CDR1 SNHLY, CDR2 FYNNEI. The CDR3 contains 16 residues. Trimming at V came to 6 bases and at J to 6 bases, leaving 9 bases not matched to a gene. The CDR3 loop reads CASSSILAGGGDTQYF. Here the CDR3 DNA reads TGTGCCAGCAGCTCCATACTAGCGGGAGGGGGTGATACGCAGTATTTT. The full variable domain, completed using reference TRBV2 and TRBJ2-3, is EPEVTQTPSHQVTQMGQEVILRCVPISNHLYFYWYRQILGQKVEFLVSFYNNEISEKSEIFDDQFSVERPDGSNFTLKIRSTKLEDSAMYFCASSSILAGGGDTQYFGPGTRLTVL.

The chain couples TRBV4-2 to TRBJ1-2, with D possibly TRBD1 on 5 matching bases. The CDR3 has 15 amino acids. V gave up 2 bases and J gave up 0 bases, with 10 bases separating them. The germline V gene has CDR1 LGHNA and CDR2 YNFKEQ. CDR3 nucleotides: TGTGCCAGCAGCCAAAGACAGCGCGCTAACTATGGCTACACCTTC. Translation gives CASSQRQRANYGYTF.

The chain is built from TRBV28 and TRBJ1-2, with D uncertain. The CDR3 extends over 13 amino acids. The germline gives CDR1 MDHEN, CDR2 SYDVKM. V was pared by 8 bases and J by 2 bases, with 12 bases between. CDR3 region: CASGRRRNYGYTF. The CDR3 nucleotides read TGTGCCAGCGGCCGGCGGAGAAACTATGGCTACACCTTC.